Each of the 2 T cell receptor beta chains below was sequenced from the same sample in a study of cytomegalovirus exposure and HLA in healthy donors. The PCR made use of 60 Vbeta and 13 Jbeta primers. Here immunoSEQ multiplex PCR was the method, and the copy in TCRdb shows in-frame clones only, minus some. The data contain 100,000 to 150,000 clones, approximately 74% of them singletons. Sequenced material: PBMCs. The receptors here all came from a man between 35 and 55 years old in good health and CMV-seropositive.

The chain is built from TRBV19 and TRBJ1-4, with D unresolved. CDR3 length: 11 residues. The germline CDR1 and CDR2 sequences are LNHDA and SQIVND (reference sequence). Trimming stripped 8 bases from V and 5 bases from J, with 6 bases between. The CDR3 DNA sequence: TGTGCCAGTGGGAGGAATGAAAAACTGTTTTTT. Residues: CASGRNEKLFF.

This clone was seen a handful of times. The chain carries TRBV11-2 and TRBJ2-3, with 7 bases matching TRBD2. J was trimmed by 7 bases and V by 5 bases; bases with no gene match: 21. CDR3 length: 18 residues. Germline assignment: CDR1 SGHAT and CDR2 FQNNGV. CDR3 DNA: TGTGCCAGCAGCGCCCCTCTTGGGTGGCGGGGGAGTGGTAATACGCAGTATTTT. Translated, it gives CASSAPLGWRGSGNTQYF. The complete variable domain, with remaining parts taken from reference TRBV11-2 and TRBJ2-3, reads EAGVAQSPRYKIIEKRQSVAFWCNPISGHATLYWYQQILGQGPKLLIQFQNNGVVDDSQLPKDRFSAERLKGVDSTLKIQPAKLEDSAVYLCASSAPLGWRGSGNTQYFGPGTRLTVL.